The present T cell receptor (beta chain) was sequenced within a study of beta chain features in type 1 diabetes. General study findings and limits: When Type 1 diabetes patients were examined, their TCRB CDR3s proved moderately but significantly shorter in all four CD4+ subsets.

This clone was detected a few times. Its antigen is not known. The authors reverse transcribed all of the isolated RNA, so sequencing captured expressed TCRB transcripts. Assay used: immunoSEQ multiplex PCR; TCRdb lists only in-frame clones, some missing. The profile shows under 300,000 clones, under 13% of them singletons. Trimming stripped 6 bases from V and 5 bases from J, with 10 bases between. The CDR3 is made up of 12 amino acids. The germline gives CDR1 KGHSH, CDR2 LQKENI. The sample comprised naive CD4+ T cells from blood. The chain has TRBV18 and TRBJ2-5, with a possible D match to TRBD1 (5 bases). This TCR was recovered from a man aged 25-45 years with type 1 diabetes. CDR3 DNA sequence: TGTGCCAGCTCGGCGAAGGGGGAGACCCAGTACTTC. Protein: CASSAKGETQYF.